This T cell receptor (beta chain) came from a study of OX40 agonist ivuxolimab in advanced cancers. The overall study: A history of anti-PD-1, anti-PD-L1 or anti-CTLA-4 therapy was acceptable, and 40% to 45% had some.

Data came from immunoSEQ multiplex PCR; TCRdb stores just in-frame clones and leaves some out. The sample has 90,000 to 100,000 clones, 80% to 90% seen once. The V gene end was trimmed by 3 bases and the J gene end by 5 bases; junction bases not matched to a gene: 2. Germline CDR1 KGHSH, CDR2 LQKENI. The CDR3 length is 13 residues. This TCR came from an adult with an advanced solid tumor such as melanoma, head and neck, liver or kidney cancer. The rearrangement joins TRBV18 to TRBJ2-7; 9 positions agree with TRBD1. The specimen was CD4+ or CD8+ T cells sorted from blood, collected in a trial of the OX40 agonist ivuxolimab. The CDR3 here is CASSPGQGHEQYV. CDR3 coding DNA: TGTGCCAGCTCACCCGGACAGGGGCACGAGCAGTACGTC.